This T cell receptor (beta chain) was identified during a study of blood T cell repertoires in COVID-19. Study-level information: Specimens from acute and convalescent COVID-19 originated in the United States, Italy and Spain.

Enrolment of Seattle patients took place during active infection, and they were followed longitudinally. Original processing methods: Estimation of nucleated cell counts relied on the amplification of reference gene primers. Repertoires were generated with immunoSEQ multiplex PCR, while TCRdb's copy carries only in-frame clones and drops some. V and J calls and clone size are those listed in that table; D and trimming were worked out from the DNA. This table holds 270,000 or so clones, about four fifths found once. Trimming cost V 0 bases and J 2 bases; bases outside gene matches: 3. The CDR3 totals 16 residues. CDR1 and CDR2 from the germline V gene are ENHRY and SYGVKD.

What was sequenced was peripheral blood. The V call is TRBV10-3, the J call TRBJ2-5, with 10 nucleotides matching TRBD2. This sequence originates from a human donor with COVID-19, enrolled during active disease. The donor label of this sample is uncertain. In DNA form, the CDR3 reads TGTGCCATCAGTGAGTCGACAGCGGGAGGGCAAGAGACCCAGTACTTC. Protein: CAISESTAGGQETQYF.